This T cell receptor beta chain was obtained from a study of T cell repertoires in cytomegalovirus infection. For the study at large: Matching HLA type, along with CMV infection, was indicated by public TCR beta signatures. Study-wide findings and caveats: CMV-specific TCR beta clonotypes restricted by HLA-C dominated the ex vivo response. Frequencies of public TCR beta families were cumulated, and this identified carriers of CMV plus the relevant HLA.

TCRdb re-called the reads with MiXCR, one entry per CDR3 protein. The repertoire has some 700,000 distinct CDR3 sequences, less than 40% of them found once; the top ten carry about 2.8%. Germline V gene data show CDR1 as SEHNR and CDR2 as FQNEAQ (reference sequence). V lost 5 bases to trimming and J lost 0 bases, with 10 bases between them. CDR3 size: 14 residues. This clonotype was detected many times. What it binds is unknown. This sequence was found in a human donor in good health (CMV status not recorded). Some clones in this sample may be carry-over from other donors' samples. The chain is built from TRBV7-9 and TRBJ1-2; D is perhaps TRBD1 (5 bases). The sequencing input was PBMCs. The CDR3 DNA reads TGTGCCAGCAGCCGGGACGGAGCTAACTATGGCTACACCTTC. As protein: CASSRDGANYGYTF.